This TCR beta chain was found in a study of shared clonotypes between healthy human individuals. Study details: Plates per donor: three CD4 naive, three CD4 memory, two CD8 naive, one CD8 memory.

When replicate PCRs were run on sorted subsets, they used 200 ng DNA, approximately 33,000 T cell genomes. Generated by immunoSEQ multiplex PCR, the TCRdb table keeps only in-frame clones and is missing some. The sample lists roughly 2.5 million clones; just over 90% were seen once. Study-level points and caveats: A few donors had 5% to 6.5% of their naive CD4 clonotypes in common. Relative to memory subsets, naive subsets generally showed larger estimated richness.

Details on this clone: What it recognizes is unknown.

Germline trimming cut 2 bases from V and 7 bases from J; bases unmatched to any gene: 7. The germline V gene has CDR1 MDHEN and CDR2 SYDVKM. This CDR3 region has 17 residues. The clonotype comes from a man between 18 and 35 years old in good health. The sequenced material came from naive CD4+ T cells sorted from blood. Subset denoted: CD45RA+ positively selected. The V call is TRBV28, the J call TRBJ1-6; 11 bases are shared with TRBD1. CDR3 nucleotides: TGTGCCAGCAGTTTACCGACCGGGACAGGGGGAAATTCACCCCTCCACTTT. It translates to CASSLPTGTGGNSPLHF.